Sequencing of this T cell receptor (beta chain) was carried out in a study of tumor-infiltrating lymphocytes in primary liver carcinoma. Turning to the study itself: Samples yielded about 3.65 to 8 million productive TCRbeta reads, similar across tissue types.

Reverse transcription of about 500 ng total RNA with a constant-region primer produced TCR beta cDNA. Employing slightly modified ARM-PCR, three nested multiplex PCR rounds were run, and these gave rise to the TCR beta libraries. Rounds one and two of PCR, each of roughly 10 cycles, were primed with TRBV1-TRBV30 forward primers and a C-beta reverse primer. TCRdb processed the multiplex PCR reads anew with MiXCR; each CDR3 protein has one entry. The sample yields approximately 330,000 distinct CDR3 sequences, about 65% seen once. CDR3 length: 17 amino acids. CDR1 MGHRA and CDR2 YSYEKL come from the germline V gene. Blood RNA originated from unsorted whole blood, with germline DNA additionally extracted. Before the operation took place, around 4 milliliters of peripheral blood were collected. This clonotype is a singleton in its sample. The junction differs from germline at one of its ends, possibly a read error.

Sequenced input: peripheral blood. V and J are TRBV4-1 and TRBJ2-1; 11 bases agree with TRBD2. This clonotype was sampled from a man between 35 and 55 years old with primary liver carcinoma and hepatitis B virus infection. Here the CDR3 DNA reads TGCGCCAACAGCTACGACTTGACTAGCGGGAAAAGGAATGAGCAGTTCTTC. Its translation is CANSYDLTSGKRNEQFF.